Shown below are 10 T cell receptor beta chains from a single sample sequenced in a study of identical twins listed by TCRdb under 2016. Library preparation used 5' RACE. Sequencer: Illumina HiSeq 2000. TCRdb reprocessed the public reads (quality trimming at Q25 with fastp, clone calling with MiXCR) and kept in-frame beta chains. CDR3 protein sequences are deduplicated, and each keeps its most common genes and DNA. In this sample the table shows 470,000 or so distinct CDR3 sequences, more than 20% of which occur a single time. Of the sample, roughly 3% is held by the ten largest clones. This sample also belongs to another study, concerning T cells expressing NK-cell markers.

The sequenced sample was CD4+ T cells sorted from blood. These receptors originate from a woman younger than 35 in good health.

This clonotype was observed a few times. The V call is TRBV5-6, the J call TRBJ1-5; D gene ambiguous. In germline, CDR1 is SGHDT, CDR2 YYEEEE. The CDR3 totals 12 residues. V gave up 4 bases and J gave up 6 bases, with 8 bases separating them. The CDR3 is CASSVWGQPQHF. CDR3 bases: TGTGCCAGCAGCGTTTGGGGTCAGCCCCAGCATTTT.

This clonotype was observed a handful of times. The chain is built from TRBV6-1 and TRBJ2-1; D is tentatively TRBD1 or TRBD2 (5 bases each). Germline V lookup: CDR1 MNHNS, CDR2 SASEGT. CDR3 length equals 14 residues. Deletions cut 11 bases from V and 4 bases from J, with 18 bases between. The CDR3 loop is CAAAPGPTYNEQFF. The CDR3 DNA reads TGTGCCGCAGCCCCGGGACCTACATACAATGAGCAGTTCTTC.

The CDR3 sequence is CATREGLRRETQYF. DNA of the CDR3: TGTGCCACCCGAGAGGGGTTAAGACGAGAGACCCAGTACTTC. The chain recombines TRBV6-1 with TRBJ2-5, with D perhaps assigned TRBD1 or TRBD2 (5 bases each). V shed 10 bases and J shed 4 bases, with 19 bases lying between them. The CDR3 contains 14 residues. Per the germline V gene, CDR1 is MNHNS and CDR2 is SASEGT.

The rearrangement links TRBV12-3 or TRBV12-4 to TRBJ2-3; the D gene could be TRBD1 or TRBD2 (5 bases each). CDR3 size: 13 residues. V lost 3 bases and J 5 bases, leaving 9 bases between the germline ends. In nucleotides, the CDR3 is TGTGCCAGCAGTTTGGGGACGGTAGATACGCAGTATTTT. It codes for CASSLGTVDTQYF.

This chain links TRBV11-3 with TRBJ2-1; 8 nucleotides match TRBD2. Losses at the gene ends were 2 bases for V and 6 bases for J; bases not matched to a gene: 6. Germline CDR1 is SGHNT and CDR2 is YENEEA. The CDR3 has 15 residues. CDR3 bases: TGTGCCAGCAGCTTATGGCGGGGGGTTCTCAATGAGCAGTTCTTC. Translation: CASSLWRGVLNEQFF.

The sample holds many counts of this clonotype. CDR3 region: CASSLPVGELFF. The CDR3 nucleotides read TGTGCCAGCAGCCTCCCGGTTGGGGAGCTGTTTTTT. The rearrangement joins TRBV3-1 to TRBJ2-2; D not certain. CDR1 LGHDT and CDR2 YNNKEL come from the germline V gene (reference sequence). The CDR3 contains 12 residues. V was shortened by 4 bases and J by 8 bases, with 8 bases between the two germline ends.

The chain recombines TRBV12-3 or TRBV12-4 with TRBJ2-1, with TRBD1 matching 9 bases. The CDR3 is 15 amino acids. V was pared by 4 bases and J by 1 base, with 2 bases of the junction left unmatched. The CDR3 region is CASSWGTGSYNEQFF. CDR3 sequence (DNA): TGTGCCAGCAGTTGGGGGACAGGGTCCTACAATGAGCAGTTCTTC.

The genes are TRBV24-1 and TRBJ2-5; TRBD2 matches at 8 bases. V was clipped by 2 bases and J by 5 bases; unmatched bases: 6. Looked up from germline, CDR1 is KGHDR and CDR2 is SFDVKD. The CDR3 runs 15 residues. This CDR3 is CATSDSGGVSETQYF. The CDR3 DNA reads TGTGCCACCAGTGATTCCGGGGGGGTCTCGGAGACCCAGTACTTC.

The rearrangement links TRBV20-1 to TRBJ2-7, with a weak D call TRBD2 (5 bases). The V and J ends lost 5 bases and 6 bases respectively, with 14 bases between them. The CDR3 runs to 12 residues. CDR1 is DFQATT and CDR2 is SNEGSKA in the germline V gene (reference sequence). The CDR3 region is CSASLGRGEQYF. Written as DNA, the CDR3 is TGCAGTGCTTCGTTAGGCCGGGGCGAGCAGTACTTC.

This clonotype was detected many times. The V call is TRBV5-1, the J call TRBJ2-1, with 11 nucleotides matching TRBD2. J lost 6 bases, V lost 1 base, and 3 bases had no gene match. Germline V lookup: CDR1 SGHRS, CDR2 YFSETQ. CDR3 length equals 15 residues. The CDR3 spells CASSLLLAGGNEQFF. Here the CDR3 DNA reads TGCGCCAGCAGCTTGCTGCTAGCGGGAGGCAATGAGCAGTTCTTC.